This T cell receptor (beta chain) was retrieved from a study of identifying expanded T cells in peripheral blood. This table comes from immunoSEQ multiplex PCR, and its TCRdb copy is limited to in-frame clones, with some not included. The profile covers fewer than 65,000 clones, with around 87% appearing a single time and around 4.3% taken by the ten largest. Healthy donors had no documented immune events, such as infections, while sampled. This sequence was found in a person between 18 and 75 years old in good health. Sequencing was done on a sample of blood.

The DNA of the CDR3 is TGTGCCGGAAACAGGGGGGTTGATAGCAATCAGCCCCAGCATTTT. Protein product: CAGNRGVDSNQPQHF. The V gene is TRBV6-1, the J gene TRBJ1-5; 8 bases fit TRBD1. After removal of 11 bases from V and 0 bases from J, the junction contained 9 bases not matched to a gene. Germline CDR1 and CDR2: MNHNS and SASEGT. This CDR3 is 15 amino acids long.